This TCR beta chain appears in the sequencing data of a study of beta chain features in type 1 diabetes. Background on the study: Over all samples combined, 107,917,701 sorted cells were examined.

The CDR3 spans 13 residues. Germline lookup yields CDR1 SEHNR and CDR2 FQNEAQ (reference sequence). V lost 2 bases, J lost 13 bases, and 12 bases lay in between. Every bit of the isolated RNA underwent reverse transcription, so sequencing read expressed TCRB transcripts. Libraries were prepared by immunoSEQ multiplex PCR; TCRdb keeps only in-frame clonotypes and omits some of them. The table includes around 260,000 clones, roughly 21% detected once. Study conclusions and caveats: In patients and controls equally, PCR might favor templates that are shorter. Moderately but significantly shorter TCRB CDR3s were found in Type 1 diabetes patients in all four CD4+ subsets.

On this clone: Its matching antigen is unknown.

Averaging about 100 mL, one heparinised blood draw was given by each donor. Central memory, naive, regulatory and stem cell-like memory CD4+ cells were sorted by CD45RO/CCR7/CD25/CD127/CD95/CD27. Sequencing input: naive CD4+ T cells from blood. The rearrangement uses TRBV7-9 and TRBJ2-6; D not resolved. The source of this sequence is a woman in her thirties or forties with type 1 diabetes. CDR3 sequence (DNA): TGTGCCAGCAGCTTATCGGGTCGTGAGGTCCTGACTTTC. Encoded protein: CASSLSGREVLTF.